These 15 T cell receptor beta chains were all obtained from the same sample, sequenced in a study of T cell responses to AZD1222 COVID-19 vaccine. The assay was immunoSEQ multiplex PCR, and TCRdb's table has in-frame clones only and misses some. The data contain some 170,000 clones, less than 90% of them seen just once; the ten biggest clones take up 1.5% to 2%. The source material was peripheral blood, sampled on day 0 of AZD1222 vaccination. The receptors originated from an adult in good health.

The CDR3 reads CAWSEQYGYTF. In nucleotides, the CDR3 is TGTGCCTGGAGTGAACAGTATGGCTACACCTTC. The chain employs TRBV30 and TRBJ1-2; D gene ambiguous. Trimming shortened V by 1 base and J by 5 bases, and 5 bases separated the two germline ends. CDR1 and CDR2 from the germline V gene are GTSNPN and SVGIG (reference sequence). This CDR3 contains 11 residues.

The V gene is TRBV7-2, the J gene TRBJ2-7; D is unclear. CDR1 is SGHTA and CDR2 is FQGNSA in the germline V gene. The CDR3 extends over 11 amino acids. Trimming removed 4 bases at V and 3 bases at J, with 4 bases between. The CDR3 DNA reads as TGTGCCAGCAGCTCCGACTACGAGCAGTACTTC. Its translation is CASSSDYEQYF. Full variable domain (missing parts from reference TRBV7-2 and TRBJ2-7): GAGVSQSPSNKVTEKGKDVELRCDPISGHTALYWYRQSLGQGLEFLIYFQGNSAPDKSGLPSDRFSAERTGGSVSTLTIQRTQQEDSAVYLCASSSDYEQYFGPGTRLTVT.

Comment on this clone: This sample includes further DNA sequences coding for the same CDR3. The chain has TRBV28 and TRBJ2-5, with 8 bases aligning to TRBD1. V gave up 4 bases and J gave up 5 bases; unmatched junction bases: 9. Germline CDR1 is MDHEN and CDR2 is SYDVKM. This CDR3 has 15 amino acids. Written as DNA, the CDR3 is TGTGCCAGCAGTTCTGGGACAGGTCTCCAGGAGACCCAGTACTTC. Its protein is CASSSGTGLQETQYF.

The rearrangement links TRBV5-1 to TRBJ2-1, with 13 bases that match TRBD2. The germline gives CDR1 SGHRS, CDR2 YFSETQ. This CDR3 comprises 15 residues. V was clipped by 4 bases and J by 5 bases; unmatched bases: 3. CDR3 region: CASSQTSGGHNEQFF. CDR3 in DNA: TGCGCCAGCAGCCAGACTAGCGGGGGGCACAATGAGCAGTTCTTC.

The chain recombines TRBV28 with TRBJ1-2; a weak D match, TRBD1 (5 bases). Germline V gene data show CDR1 as MDHEN and CDR2 as SYDVKM. The CDR3 covers 14 residues. The ends were cut back, 2 bases at V and 7 bases at J, with 14 bases in the middle. The CDR3 here is CASSLLPGLSGYTF. The CDR3 DNA is TGTGCCAGCAGTTTACTACCAGGGCTTAGTGGCTACACCTTC.

The chain couples TRBV6-1 to TRBJ2-5, with a possible D match to TRBD1 (6 bases). Germline V gene lookup returns CDR1 MNHNS and CDR2 SASEGT. This CDR3 is built from 14 residues. Trimming removed 4 bases from V and 3 bases from J, with 12 bases in between. In DNA form, the CDR3 reads TGTGCCAGCAGTGCAGCAGGGGCAAAAGAGACCCAGTACTTC. It yields the protein CASSAAGAKETQYF.

The chain employs TRBV15 and TRBJ2-2; 7 bases agree with TRBD2. The CDR3 consists of 15 residues. Per the germline V gene, CDR1 is LNHNV and CDR2 is YYDKDF (reference sequence). V gave up 3 bases and J gave up 2 bases; unmatched junction bases: 3. CDR3 sequence reads: CATSRRGFNTGELFF. The CDR3 DNA reads as TGTGCCACCAGCAGGCGGGGGTTCAACACCGGGGAGCTGTTTTTT. Complete variable domain (other parts from reference TRBV15 and TRBJ2-2): DAMVIQNPRYQVTQFGKPVTLSCSQTLNHNVMYWYQQKSSQAPKLLFHYYDKDFNNEADTPDNFQSRRPNTSFCFLDIRSPGLGDTAMYLCATSRRGFNTGELFFGEGSRLTVL.

CDR3 loop: CASSAGHGYTF. The CDR3, as DNA: TGTGCCAGCAGCGCGGGACATGGCTACACCTTC. The genes are TRBV5-6 and TRBJ1-2, with TRBD1 as a possible D gene (5 bases). The CDR3 covers 11 residues. Germline CDR1 SGHDT, CDR2 YYEEEE. The germline V and J ends were trimmed by 4 bases and 6 bases, with 7 bases remaining between them.

The gene calls are TRBV5-6 and TRBJ2-7; D is possibly TRBD2 (5 bases). The V gene lost 0 bases and the J gene lost 2 bases, with 18 bases spanning the gap. CDR3 size: 17 residues. Looked up from germline, CDR1 is SGHDT and CDR2 is YYEEEE. The CDR3 sequence: CASSLEGYRVATYEQYV. In DNA form, the CDR3 reads TGTGCCAGCAGCTTGGAAGGATATCGGGTAGCGACCTACGAGCAGTACGTC.

The chain recombines TRBV5-8 with TRBJ1-6; 7 bases map to TRBD1. CDR3 length: 12 residues. Germline CDR1 is SGHTS and CDR2 is YDEGEE. The junction had 5 bases not matched to a gene; V was cut back by 2 bases and J by 15 bases. CDR3 loop: CASSLRTGRLHF. The CDR3 DNA follows: TGTGCCAGCAGCTTAAGGACAGGTCGCCTCCACTTT. Looking up the rest from reference TRBV5-8 and TRBJ1-6 gives the full variable domain: EAGVTQSPTHLIKTRGQQATLRCSPISGHTSVYWYQQALGLGLQFLLWYDEGEERNRGNFPPRFSGRQFPNYSSELNVNALELEDSALYLCASSLRTGRLHFGNGTRLTVT.

With regard to this clone: Distinct nucleotide sequences in the sample also encode this CDR3. The CDR3 protein is CASRRTEAFF. In nucleotides, the CDR3 is TGTGCCAGCAGAAGAACTGAAGCTTTCTTT. The rearrangement links TRBV28 to TRBJ1-1; D is unresolved. CDR3 length equals 10 residues. In germline, CDR1 is MDHEN, CDR2 SYDVKM. The V end was cut by 6 bases, the J end by 5 bases, with 4 bases between.

As DNA, the CDR3 is TGCGCCAGTAGGACAGGGCAAGGCGAAGCTTTCTTT. This encodes CASRTGQGEAFF. The chain couples TRBV10-1 to TRBJ1-1; TRBD1 aligns across 8 bases. CDR1 and CDR2 from the germline V gene are WNHNN and SYGVQD (reference sequence). Unmatched junction bases numbered 8, after V lost 9 bases and J lost 8 bases. CDR3 length equals 12 residues.

The chain combines TRBV5-4 with TRBJ2-7, with D perhaps matching TRBD1 (6 bases). V lost 5 bases and J 0 bases, leaving 18 bases between the germline ends. Germline values: CDR1 SGHNT, CDR2 YYREEE (reference sequence). This CDR3 has 16 amino acids. The CDR3, as DNA: TGTGCCAGCAGACCAGCCGGGACACCCAGCTCCTACGAGCAGTACTTC. This gives the protein CASRPAGTPSSYEQYF.

The chain joins TRBV5-1 to TRBJ1-5; D unresolved. The CDR3 is 16 amino acids. Germline CDR1 is SGHRS and CDR2 is YFSETQ. V gave up 4 bases and J gave up 0 bases, with 14 bases separating them. The CDR3 DNA is TGCGCCAGCAGCCGCGGGTCCCGGGATAGCAATCAGCCCCAGCATTTT. Protein sequence: CASSRGSRDSNQPQHF.

The V gene is TRBV7-2, the J gene TRBJ1-2; 9 bases are shared with TRBD1. This CDR3 comprises 16 residues. V was clipped by 1 base and J by 4 bases; unmatched bases: 7. Germline CDR1 and CDR2: SGHTA and FQGNSA. The CDR3 bases are TGTGCCAGCAGCTTAGAACCACAGGGGGCAGGCTATGGCTACACCTTC. It translates to CASSLEPQGAGYGYTF.